The clone carrying this T cell receptor (beta chain) was observed at least ten times. Antigen specificity is unknown. These data come from a study of blood T cells in healthy people across ages. The use of a sample-barcoded 5' primer and a J-beta primer mix characterized a second PCR of about 7 to 12 cycles. TCRdb reprocessed the 5' RACE reads with MiXCR, giving one entry per CDR3 protein. The table includes fewer than 2 million distinct CDR3 sequences, 35% to 50% detected once. Study-level points and caveats: Expanded clonotype shifts may have been confounded, as the donors had an unknown CMV status.

This sequence was found in a human donor in good health. Input material: blood.

Here the CDR3 reads CASSRGAGRDGYTF. The CDR3 DNA reads as TGTGCCAGCAGCCGTGGAGCAGGGAGGGATGGCTACACCTTC. The chain recombines TRBV7-3 with TRBJ1-2; perhaps TRBD1 as D (5 bases). CDR3 length equals 14 residues. V was shortened by 5 bases and J by 6 bases, with 16 bases between the two germline ends. Per the germline V gene, CDR1 is SGHTA and CDR2 is FQGTGA.